This T cell receptor (beta chain) was recorded in a study of siplizumab effects on memory and regulatory T cells. Notes on the study in general: Mappable CD4+ clones that were alloreactive averaged approximately 70% Treg-derived with siplizumab versus approximately 27% in controls.

In the case of this clone: Antigen: not known.

V was clipped by 11 bases and J by 4 bases, with 15 bases between them. The germline gives CDR1 ENHRY, CDR2 SYGVKD. The CDR3 has 12 amino acids. Produced via immunoSEQ multiplex PCR; TCRdb's table is partial and in-frame only. The sample includes about 82,000 clones, 80% to 90% of them seen just once. Specimen: Tregs sorted from blood. The rearrangement uses TRBV10-3 and TRBJ2-7; D is undetermined. The sequence was collected from a human donor in good health. The CDR3 loop reads CASLAENYEQYF. CDR3 coding DNA: TGTGCCTCTCTGGCCGAGAATTACGAGCAGTACTTC.